One T cell receptor (beta chain) is described in this entry. Its antigen is currently unknown. V gave up 0 bases and J gave up 7 bases, with 11 bases separating them. The germline V gene encodes CDR1 SGDLS and CDR2 YYNGEE. The CDR3 is 14 residues long. Every bit of the isolated RNA underwent reverse transcription, so sequencing read expressed TCRB transcripts. The table came from immunoSEQ multiplex PCR; TCRdb's copy has only in-frame clones and leaves some out. The sample yields about 360,000 clones, roughly 12% seen once. This entry is derived from a study of beta chain features in type 1 diabetes. Study-level results: When Type 1 diabetes patients were examined, their TCRB CDR3s proved moderately but significantly shorter in all four CD4+ subsets. Resolution of whether HLA type affects TCRB rearrangement was not achieved here.

The rearrangement uses TRBV9 and TRBJ2-1, with D possibly being TRBD2 (5 bases). Sample: naive CD4+ T cells from blood. This clonotype was sampled from a man aged 18-30 years in good health. CDR3 in amino acids: CASSVGGQRNEQFF. The DNA of the CDR3 is TGTGCCAGCAGCGTAGGAGGGCAACGGAATGAGCAGTTCTTC.